Listed below are T cell receptor beta chains from one sample, sequenced in a study of healthy donors' naive CD4 and CD8 T cells. TCRdb redid the calling of the reads with MiXCR, one entry per CDR3 protein. The sample holds roughly 200,000 distinct CDR3 sequences, 65% to 75% seen once. Specimen: naive CD4+ and CD8+ T cells sorted from blood, pooled from several donors. Receptor source: a pool of human donors in good health; the sample pools cells from several healthy donors. Each CDR3 is given with its conserved first and last residue. D genes are given only for firm matches. The listing skips clone size in some rows; elsewhere it reads once, few, many or a size class.

D: TRBD1; J: TRBJ2-3; length: 18; V: TRBV27; size: few; CDR3: CASSLGLRGQGYTDTQYF; DNA: TGTGCCAGCAGTTTAGGGCTGAGGGGACAGGGATACACAGATACGCAGTATTTT
D: -; J: TRBJ1-1; length: 13; V: TRBV27; size: -; CDR3: CASSLAQATEAFF; DNA: TGTGCCAGCAGTTTAGCACAGGCCACTGAAGCTTTCTTT
D: -; J: TRBJ2-2; length: 16; V: TRBV20-1; size: -; CDR3: CSARDLGGRSTGELFF; DNA: TGCAGTGCTAGAGATTTGGGGGGCCGGAGCACCGGGGAGCTGTTTTTT
D: -; J: TRBJ2-1; length: 13; V: TRBV6-5; size: -; CDR3: CASRGTPGSEQFF; DNA: TGTGCCAGCAGAGGGACACCGGGATCGGAGCAGTTCTTC
D: -; J: TRBJ2-3; length: 15; V: TRBV6-5; size: -; CDR3: CASSYSWGYTDTQYF; DNA: TGTGCCAGCAGTTACTCGTGGGGGTACACAGATACGCAGTATTTT
D: -; J: TRBJ1-1; length: 15; V: TRBV7-8; size: once; CDR3: CASSLVTVGNPEAFF; DNA: TGTGCCAGCAGCTTAGTCACAGTTGGGAATCCTGAAGCTTTCTTT
D: -; J: TRBJ2-5; length: 14; V: TRBV19; size: -; CDR3: CASTQTNRQETQYF; DNA: TGTGCCAGTACCCAGACCAACCGCCAAGAGACCCAGTACTTC
D: -; J: TRBJ1-6; length: 14; V: TRBV5-6; size: -; CDR3: CASSLDRINSPLHF; DNA: TGTGCCAGCAGCCTTGACAGAATTAATTCACCCCTCCACTTT
D: TRBD1; J: TRBJ1-2; length: 15; V: TRBV4-3; size: once; CDR3: CASSRDQTGVAGYTF; DNA: TGCGCCAGCAGCCGAGATCAAACAGGGGTAGCTGGCTACACCTTC
D: -; J: TRBJ2-3; length: 10; V: TRBV7-2; size: few; CDR3: CASSSDTQYF; DNA: TGTGCCAGCAGCTCCGATACGCAGTATTTT
D: -; J: TRBJ2-3; length: 16; V: TRBV7-6; size: few; CDR3: CASYHGRAADTDTQYF; DNA: TGTGCCAGCTACCACGGCCGGGCGGCTGACACAGATACGCAGTATTTT
D: TRBD2; J: TRBJ2-2; length: 17; V: TRBV6-5; size: -; CDR3: CASSYSGRTRSTGELFF; DNA: TGTGCCAGCAGTTACTCGGGAAGGACTAGATCTACCGGGGAGCTGTTTTTT
D: -; J: TRBJ2-1; length: 14; V: TRBV10-3; size: -; CDR3: CAIKLAVSYNEQFF; DNA: TGTGCCATCAAGTTAGCAGTCTCCTACAATGAGCAGTTCTTC